The source of this T cell receptor beta chain is a study of glioma-infiltrating T cells after dendritic cell vaccination. Study information: Glioblastoma patients came from Phase I and II dendritic cell vaccination trials.

CDR1 is MNHEY and CDR2 is SMNVEV in the germline V gene (reference sequence). The CDR3 has 14 residues. V was shortened by 4 bases and J by 7 bases, with 13 bases between the two germline ends. TCRdb's copy holds only in-frame clones and misses some; the assay was immunoSEQ multiplex PCR. The table records 75,000 to 100,000 clones, around 80% of them present only once. This chain uses TRBV27 with TRBJ1-4; TRBD1 is a possible D gene (6 bases). The sample in question was blood, obtained before dendritic cell vaccination. This clonotype originated in a human donor with glioblastoma. The CDR3 protein is CASSSHREVEKLFF. DNA of the CDR3: TGTGCCAGCAGTTCTCACAGGGAAGTTGAAAAACTGTTTTTT. Full variable domain (rest looked up from reference TRBV27 and TRBJ1-4): EAQVTQNPRYLITVTGKKLTVTCSQNMNHEYMSWYRQDPGLGLRQIYYSMNVEVTDKGDVPEGYKVSRKEKRNFPLILESPSPNQTSLYFCASSSHREVEKLFFGSGTQLSVL.